Shown below are 32 T cell receptor beta chains from a single sample sequenced in a study of shared clonotypes between healthy human individuals. Sequenced by immunoSEQ multiplex PCR; TCRdb stores in-frame clones only, minus some. The repertoire holds about 2.4 million clones, with 80% to 95% as singletons. Sequenced material: naive CD4+ T cells from PBMCs. This sample's subset: CD45RA+ positively selected. Every receptor here comes from a man aged 18 to 30 in good health. Some clones in this sample may be carry-over from other donors' samples.

The rearrangement links TRBV6-1 to TRBJ2-2; 12 positions agree with TRBD2. The CDR3 is 15 residues long. The germline CDR1 and CDR2 sequences are MNHNS and SASEGT. Trimming took 4 bases from V and 6 from J; bases not matched to a gene: 3. The CDR3 loop reads CASSGLAGAPGELFF. The CDR3 region has the DNA TGTGCCAGCAGTGGACTAGCGGGAGCACCCGGGGAGCTGTTTTTT.

This clone has just a few counts. The chain recombines TRBV7-9 with TRBJ1-2; 7 bases fit TRBD1. V trimming: 7 bases; J trimming: 4 bases; junction bases outside the gene matches: 6. This CDR3 has 13 residues. Per the germline V gene, CDR1 is SEHNR and CDR2 is FQNEAQ (reference sequence). For the CDR3, the DNA is TGTGCCAGCAACAGGGGACAGCTCTATGGCTACACCTTC. It yields the protein CASNRGQLYGYTF.

The CDR3 region is CASSLLAGLRYEQFF. The CDR3 nucleotides are TGCGCCAGCAGCTTATTAGCGGGCCTTCGGTATGAGCAGTTCTTC. The chain uses TRBV5-1 and TRBJ2-1; 7 bases match TRBD2. The CDR3 sequence is 15 residues long. V lost 2 bases and J lost 8; bases outside the gene matches: 10. Germline V gives CDR1 SGHRS, CDR2 YFSETQ.

This sequence joins TRBV28 and TRBJ1-2, with 11 bases fitting TRBD1. V lost 3 bases and J lost 3; bases outside the gene matches: 15. The CDR3 sequence is 19 residues long. CDR1 is MDHEN and CDR2 is SYDVKM in the germline V gene. CDR3 nucleotide sequence: TGTGCCAGCAGTTTCCTTTTCGGACAGGGGGCGCGTATAGACTATGGCTACACCTTC. As protein: CASSFLFGQGARIDYGYTF.

V usage is TRBV7-6 and J usage is TRBJ2-2, with D tentatively TRBD1 (6 bases). Germline assignment: CDR1 SGHVS and CDR2 FNYEAQ. V was shortened by 5 bases and J by 2 bases, with 15 bases between the two germline ends. There are 16 residues in the CDR3. The CDR3 region is CASSRTSRGNTGELFF. CDR3 nucleotides: TGTGCCAGCAGCCGCACCTCCAGGGGAAACACCGGGGAGCTGTTTTTT.

V and J are TRBV4-3 and TRBJ2-7; 8 positions match TRBD1. The CDR3 runs 18 residues. Per germline, CDR1 LGHNA and CDR2 YSLEER. The V segment lost 4 bases and the J segment 3 bases; nucleotides outside the gene matches: 17. CDR3 sequence (DNA): TGCGCCAGCAGCCGGTCGGACAGGGTAAGGTTTCTGAGCTACGAGCAGTACTTC. It specifies CASSRSDRVRFLSYEQYF.

The V and J genes are TRBV4-2 and TRBJ2-7, with 9 bases that match TRBD2. The CDR3 length is 15 residues. Per the germline V gene, CDR1 is LGHNA and CDR2 is YNFKEQ. V lost 0 bases to trimming and J lost 5 bases; unmatched junction nucleotides: 5. CDR3 DNA sequence: TGTGCCAGCAGCCAAGATGGGGCTAGCGGGAACGAGCAGTACTTC. This encodes CASSQDGASGNEQYF.

The gene calls are TRBV30 and TRBJ2-5; D possibly corresponds to TRBD2 (7 bases). TRBJ2-7 matches the DNA end more closely, so the J call is doubtful. CDR3 length: 12 residues. Germline V gene sequence: CDR1 GTSNPN, CDR2 SVGIG (reference sequence). CDR3 in DNA: TGTGCCCAAGGGGGGGATCCCTACGAGCAGTACTTC. Translated, it gives CAQGGDPYEQYF.

The DNA of the CDR3 is TGTGCCAGCAGCTTACAGACAGGGAGGGAGACCCAGTACTTC. Translating gives CASSLQTGRETQYF. This chain links TRBV5-4 with TRBJ2-5, with TRBD1 as a possible D gene (7 bases). Germline V gene lookup returns CDR1 SGHNT and CDR2 YYREEE (reference sequence). CDR3 length: 14 residues. V dropped 2 bases and J dropped 5 bases, with 13 bases sitting between them.

A word on this clone: Other nucleotide sequences from this sample produce the same CDR3. V gene TRBV5-5 combines with J gene TRBJ2-3, with D uncertain. V lost 0 bases and J 2 bases, leaving 7 bases between the germline ends. Germline CDR1 is SGHKS and CDR2 is YYEKEE (reference sequence). CDR3 length: 14 residues. CDR3 DNA sequence: TGTGCCAGCAGCTTGGGCAGAGACACAGATACGCAGTATTTT. This sequence encodes CASSLGRDTDTQYF.

The chain combines TRBV29-1 with TRBJ2-1; unclear D gene. Trimming removed 3 bases at V and 6 bases at J, with 21 bases between. Germline-derived CDR1 and CDR2 are SQVTM and ANQGSEA. The length of the CDR3 is 16 residues. CDR3 loop: CSVDYGLGGSGNEQFF. For the CDR3, the DNA is TGCAGCGTTGACTATGGATTGGGTGGGTCGGGCAATGAGCAGTTCTTC.

This chain links TRBV9 with TRBJ1-2, with TRBD1 as a possible D gene (6 bases). Trimming stripped 4 bases from V and 4 bases from J, with 17 bases between. This CDR3 comprises 15 residues. From germline, CDR1 is SGDLS and CDR2 YYNGEE. The CDR3 sequence is CASSIGGQLGYGYTF. Here the CDR3 DNA reads TGTGCCAGCAGCATAGGCGGACAGCTCGGCTATGGCTACACCTTC.

V is TRBV28 and J is TRBJ2-3, with 8 bases matching TRBD2. The CDR3 sequence is 15 residues long. CDR1 is MDHEN, CDR2 SYDVKM, per germline. The V segment lost 5 bases and the J segment 1 base; nucleotides outside the gene matches: 5. CDR3: CASSEASGRTDTQYF. In nucleotides, the CDR3 is TGTGCCAGCAGTGAGGCTAGCGGGCGCACAGATACGCAGTATTTT.

The V gene is TRBV6-6, the J gene TRBJ1-2, with D perhaps TRBD1 (5 bases). Germline V gene sequence: CDR1 MNHNY, CDR2 SVGAGI (reference sequence). V dropped 2 bases and J dropped 1 base, with 14 bases sitting between them. The CDR3 length is 16 residues. The CDR3 spells CASSYNAGPSNYGYTF. CDR3 nucleotides: TGTGCCAGCAGTTACAACGCAGGGCCAAGTAACTATGGCTACACCTTC.

This clone is a singleton in its sample. This chain uses TRBV6-6 with TRBJ1-2; D remains unclear. V lost 0 bases and J lost 8, with 13 bases in between. This CDR3 contains 14 residues. Germline V lookup: CDR1 MNHNY, CDR2 SVGAGI (reference sequence). This chain's CDR3 is CASSYSLGMGGYTF. As DNA, the CDR3 is TGTGCCAGCAGTTACTCGTTGGGGATGGGCGGCTACACCTTC.

CDR3 bases: TGCGCCAGCAGCTTTGGGGACAACCAAGAGACCCAGTACTTC. It yields the protein CASSFGDNQETQYF. V gene TRBV5-1 combines with J gene TRBJ2-5; D possibly corresponds to TRBD1 (6 bases). This CDR3 is built from 14 residues. Between the trimmed V and J ends, which lost 2 bases and 0 bases, there was a span of 8 bases. CDR1 is SGHRS, CDR2 YFSETQ, per germline.

The V gene is TRBV19, the J gene TRBJ2-5; D is tentatively TRBD1 or TRBD2 (5 bases each). The CDR3 runs to 16 residues. Germline CDR1 and CDR2: LNHDA and SQIVND (reference sequence). V lost 5 bases to trimming and J lost 5 bases, with 21 bases between them. CDR3 nucleotide sequence: TGTGCCAGTAGTGCCCGCCGTGATCGGGGCTTGGAGACCCAGTACTTC. Protein: CASSARRDRGLETQYF.

The chain combines TRBV10-3 with TRBJ2-7; D is possibly TRBD1 or TRBD2 (5 bases each). CDR3 length: 12 amino acids. V was trimmed by 10 bases and J by 2 bases, leaving 12 bases between them. CDR1 is ENHRY, CDR2 SYGVKD, per germline. In DNA form, the CDR3 reads TGTGCCACTGGGGACCCTCCCTACGAGCAGTACTTC. Protein: CATGDPPYEQYF.

The chain couples TRBV28 to TRBJ1-3; tentatively, D is TRBD1 (6 bases). V was pared by 10 bases and J by 0 bases, with 16 bases between. Per germline, CDR1 MDHEN and CDR2 SYDVKM. The CDR3 totals 15 residues. For the CDR3, the DNA is TGTGCCACGGTAGGACAGTCTATCTCTGGAAACACCATATATTTT. Translated, it gives CATVGQSISGNTIYF.

CDR3 nucleotides: TGCGCCAGCAGCCCAAGACCAAACCGACTAGCGGGTACTTCCACAGATACGCAGTATTTT. Translation gives CASSPRPNRLAGTSTDTQYF. The gene calls are TRBV5-1 and TRBJ2-3; 10 positions match TRBD2. The V gene's germline CDR1 is SGHRS and CDR2 YFSETQ. This CDR3 is 20 amino acids long. J gave up 2 bases and V 4 bases, and 19 bases lay outside the gene matches.

The J gene is TRBJ2-3, the V gene TRBV9; no clear D gene. Germline lookup yields CDR1 SGDLS and CDR2 YYNGEE. Trimming left V 0 bases short and J 0 bases short, with 14 bases between. CDR3 length equals 17 residues. The CDR3 here is CASSVGKKAESTDTQYF. The DNA for the CDR3 is TGTGCCAGCAGCGTAGGGAAAAAGGCGGAAAGCACAGATACGCAGTATTTT.

The chain uses TRBV5-8 and TRBJ2-1, with TRBD2 matching 12 bases. The germline CDR1 and CDR2 sequences are SGHTS and YDEGEE. V gave up 4 bases and J gave up 8 bases; unmatched junction bases: 7. The CDR3 has 15 amino acids. CDR3 loop: CASSPSGRAKHEQFF. Written as DNA, the CDR3 is TGTGCCAGCAGCCCTAGCGGGAGGGCCAAGCATGAGCAGTTCTTC.

This clone occurred once. The CDR3 DNA is TGCAGCGTTGAAGAGGACAATGAGCAGTTCTTC. Amino acids: CSVEEDNEQFF. This rearrangement joins TRBV29-1 to TRBJ2-1, with D uncertain. V lost 0 bases, J lost 5 bases, and 2 bases lay in between. CDR1 is SQVTM and CDR2 is ANQGSEA in the germline V gene. The CDR3 extends over 11 amino acids.

This chain links TRBV10-3 with TRBJ2-5; TRBD1 is a possible D gene (6 bases). Germline loops: CDR1 ENHRY, CDR2 SYGVKD. Between the trimmed V and J ends, which lost 2 bases and 11 bases, there was a span of 12 bases. This CDR3 region has 12 residues. The CDR3 DNA is TGTGCCATCAGTGAGCCAGACAGGACTCAGTACTTC. Protein product: CAISEPDRTQYF.

The chain is built from TRBV6-1 and TRBJ2-7, with 7 bases aligning to TRBD2. Germline lookup yields CDR1 MNHNS and CDR2 SASEGT. V gave up 4 bases and J gave up 4 bases; unmatched junction bases: 10. The CDR3 covers 15 residues. This chain's CDR3 is CASSVSSSGGYEQYF. The CDR3 nucleotides read TGTGCCAGCAGTGTTAGTTCATCGGGGGGATACGAGCAGTACTTC.

The V and J genes are TRBV30 and TRBJ2-3, with a tentative D call TRBD2 (6 bases). In germline, CDR1 is GTSNPN, CDR2 SVGIG (reference sequence). V gave up 3 bases and J gave up 4 bases, with 17 bases separating them. There are 15 residues in the CDR3. CDR3 residues: CAWSPSGLASDTQYF. CDR3 bases: TGTGCCTGGAGCCCAAGCGGGCTAGCCTCAGATACGCAGTATTTT. The whole variable domain, remainder taken from reference TRBV30 and TRBJ2-3, is SQTIHQWPATLVQPVGSPLSLECTVEGTSNPNLYWYRQAAGRGLQLLFYSVGIGQISSEVPQNLSASRPQDRQFILSSKKLLLSDSGFYLCAWSPSGLASDTQYFGPGTRLTVL.

The rearrangement links TRBV18 to TRBJ1-4; no firm D call. The length of the CDR3 is 13 residues. CDR1 is KGHSH and CDR2 is LQKENI in the germline V gene. V dropped 4 bases and J dropped 2 bases, with 5 bases sitting between them. Here the CDR3 reads CASSRSTNEKLFF. CDR3 sequence (DNA): TGTGCCAGCTCACGCTCGACTAATGAAAAACTGTTTTTT. The full variable domain, with the rest looked up from reference TRBV18 and TRBJ1-4, is NAGVMQNPRHLVRRRGQEARLRCSPMKGHSHVYWYRQLPEEGLKFMVYLQKENIIDESGMPKERFSAEFPKEGPSILRIQQVVRGDSAAYFCASSRSTNEKLFFGSGTQLSVL.

Points on this clone: This specimen includes other DNA sequences encoding the same CDR3. The chain has TRBV29-1 and TRBJ2-3; 7 nucleotides align to TRBD1. V lost 7 bases and J lost 1; bases outside the gene matches: 2. The CDR3 contains 12 residues. Per germline, CDR1 SQVTM and CDR2 ANQGSEA. The CDR3: CSGDSGTDTQYF. Here the CDR3 DNA reads TGCAGCGGGGACAGCGGCACAGATACGCAGTATTTT.

This chain connects TRBV11-3 to TRBJ2-5; TRBD1 aligns across 9 bases. The end of the DNA is better explained by TRBJ2-7, so the J call may be wrong. The CDR3 extends over 15 amino acids. Germline CDR1 reads SGHNT; CDR2 reads YENEEA. The CDR3 spells CASSPQTGGSNEQYF. Here the CDR3 DNA reads TGTGCCAGCAGCCCTCAGACAGGGGGGTCGAACGAGCAGTACTTC.

The CDR3 spells CASKRASGSPTGELFF. The CDR3 DNA follows: TGTGCCAGCAAACGGGCTAGCGGGAGTCCCACCGGGGAGCTGTTTTTT. The chain uses TRBV5-4 and TRBJ2-2; 10 bases match TRBD2. V gave up 6 bases and J gave up 4 bases; unmatched junction bases: 9. The CDR3 runs to 16 residues. Per the germline V gene, CDR1 is SGHNT and CDR2 is YYREEE (reference sequence). Together with reference TRBV5-4 and TRBJ2-2, the CDR3 gives the full variable domain: ETGVTQSPTHLIKTRGQQVTLRCSSQSGHNTVSWYQQALGQGPQFIFQYYREEENGRGNFPPRFSGLQFPNYSSELNVNALELDDSALYLCASKRASGSPTGELFFGEGSRLTVL.

The chain combines TRBV27 with TRBJ2-7; 8 bases are shared with TRBD2. This CDR3 spans 15 amino acids. Germline V gene lookup returns CDR1 MNHEY and CDR2 SMNVEV (reference sequence). V trimming: 6 bases; J trimming: 3 bases; junction bases outside the gene matches: 10. In nucleotides, the CDR3 is TGTGCCAGCAGAACCCCGGGACTAGGTAACTACGAGCAGTACTTC. Encoded protein: CASRTPGLGNYEQYF.

V gene TRBV2 combines with J gene TRBJ2-2; 8 bases match TRBD1. The CDR3 is made up of 14 amino acids. V was clipped by 8 bases and J by 4 bases; unmatched bases: 6. Per germline, CDR1 SNHLY and CDR2 FYNNEI. The CDR3 protein is CASLRQGATGELFF. As DNA, the CDR3 is TGTGCCAGCCTGCGCCAGGGGGCCACCGGGGAGCTGTTTTTT.